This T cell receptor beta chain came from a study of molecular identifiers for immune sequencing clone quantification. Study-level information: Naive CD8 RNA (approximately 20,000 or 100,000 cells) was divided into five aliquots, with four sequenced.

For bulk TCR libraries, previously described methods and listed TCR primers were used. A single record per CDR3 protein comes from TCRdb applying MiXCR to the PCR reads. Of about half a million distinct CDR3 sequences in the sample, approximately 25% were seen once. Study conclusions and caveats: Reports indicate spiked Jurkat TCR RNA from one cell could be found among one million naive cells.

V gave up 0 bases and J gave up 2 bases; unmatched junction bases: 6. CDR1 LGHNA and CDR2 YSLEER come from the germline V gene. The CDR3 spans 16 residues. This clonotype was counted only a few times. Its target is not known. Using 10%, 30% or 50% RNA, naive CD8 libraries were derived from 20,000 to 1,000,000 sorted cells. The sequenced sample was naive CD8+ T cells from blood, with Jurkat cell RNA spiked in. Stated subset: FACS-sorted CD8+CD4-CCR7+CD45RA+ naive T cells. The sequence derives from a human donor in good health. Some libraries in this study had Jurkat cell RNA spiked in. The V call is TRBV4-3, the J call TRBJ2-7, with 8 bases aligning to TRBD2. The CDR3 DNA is TGCGCCAGCAGCCAAGAGGTTTTAGCGGGGACCTACGAGCAGTACTTC. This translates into CASSQEVLAGTYEQYF.